This T cell receptor beta chain was documented in a study of CD8 T cells in ankylosing spondylitis. The CDR3 is 13 residues long. Unmatched junction bases numbered 2, after V lost 1 base and J lost 8 bases. Germline V gives CDR1 LGHNA, CDR2 YSLEER. As the method for making TCR beta libraries, quantitative 5'-RACE with molecular barcodes was used. TCRdb re-derived calls from the 5' RACE reads in MiXCR, one entry per CDR3 protein. The data show 200,000 to 250,000 distinct CDR3 sequences, approximately 8% seen once. Broader study findings: It appeared that ankylosing spondylitis blood was characterized by a TCR beta motif of several highly homologous variants. Matched ankylosing spondylitis synovial fluid reportedly showed significant enrichment of disease-linked clones.

This clonotype showed up many times. No antigen is known for it. V gene TRBV4-3 combines with J gene TRBJ1-3, with 7 positions matching TRBD1. The clonotype was recovered from a female donor with ankylosing spondylitis or in good health (not recorded which). Material for sequencing was blood, either unsorted or a sorted T cell fraction (not recorded which). CDR3 sequence reads: CASSQAGGDTIYF. The CDR3, as DNA: TGCGCCAGCAGCCAAGCAGGGGGTGACACCATATATTTT.